These T cell receptor beta chains were read from a single sample in a study of monozygotic twins with inflammatory bowel disease. Reanalyzing the 5' RACE reads, TCRdb keeps one entry per CDR3 protein, without DNA. The sample includes over 200,000 distinct CDR3 sequences. Input material: blood. These receptors all come from a human donor with ulcerative colitis or Crohn's disease, or a healthy co-twin of an affected twin (not recorded which). Both conserved end residues are part of each CDR3.

TRBJ2-1 | TRBV5-4 | CASSAGLAIMVGTEQFF
TRBJ2-2 | TRBV12-3/TRBV12-4 | CASSTSGGPAGELFF
TRBJ2-2 | TRBV12-3/TRBV12-4 | CATKSGSPNTGELFF
TRBJ2-6 | TRBV29-1 | CSVLDRAGTGANVLTF
TRBJ1-1 | TRBV5-1 | CAASLETTMNTEAFF
TRBJ2-2 | TRBV7-2 | CASSLVGGGLVGELFF
TRBJ1-1 | TRBV5-1 | CASKPGTGGFVNTEAFF
TRBJ1-1 | TRBV10-3 | CAISDGLNTEAFF
TRBJ1-2 | TRBV24-1 | CATSDPQGRSGYTF
TRBJ1-1 | TRBV6-1 | CASSAGLQGVPEAFF
TRBJ1-6 | TRBV5-1 | CASSNRQPGISGSPLHF
TRBJ1-2 | TRBV18 | CASSPQQGVNYGYTF
TRBJ1-4 | TRBV12-3/TRBV12-4 | CASSQQGVNEKLFF
TRBJ1-2 | TRBV18 | CASSPVGGPTNYGYTF
TRBJ1-1 | TRBV6-1 | CATLRQGISSNTEAFF
TRBJ2-7 | TRBV12-3/TRBV12-4 | CASSAGLGPYEQYF
TRBJ1-2 | TRBV19 | CASSRGRPNYGYTF
TRBJ1-4 | TRBV27 | CASSRRQGGNGKLFF
TRBJ1-1 | TRBV7-2 | CASSLGFGVRITEAFF
TRBJ2-7 | TRBV20-1 | CSARRLADSYEQYF
TRBJ1-1 | TRBV4-1 | CASSQGQGPPTEAFF
TRBJ2-5 | TRBV3-1 | CASSQVQGALYF
TRBJ2-7 | TRBV20-1 | CSANYLDEQYF
TRBJ2-7 | TRBV6-1 | CASTLRAGGKYEQYF
TRBJ2-1 | TRBV12-3/TRBV12-4 | CASASNTQGNEQFF
TRBJ2-1 | TRBV6-2/TRBV6-3 | CASSYYIGDRGPYNEQFF
TRBJ2-3 | TRBV5-1 | CASSWGFSTDTQYF
TRBJ1-1 | TRBV5-1 | CASSLELGVGTEAFF
TRBJ2-7 | TRBV28 | CASSRRSYEQYF
TRBJ1-1 | TRBV12-3/TRBV12-4 | CASSYTGSGAEAFF
TRBJ2-5 | TRBV5-1 | CASSLNVGQQETQYF
TRBJ1-1 | TRBV5-1 | CASSLGGNLNTEAFF
TRBJ1-4 | TRBV28 | CASSYIGHEKLFF
TRBJ1-5 | TRBV6-2/TRBV6-3 | CASSYRWGAGGQPQHF
TRBJ2-7 | TRBV20-1 | CSATTRGTAAYEQYF
TRBJ1-1 | TRBV6-5 | CASSYEGQGYTEAFF
TRBJ2-3 | TRBV28 | CASSSPASGGRTDTQYF
TRBJ2-7 | TRBV5-1 | CASSLSYSSYEQYF
TRBJ2-7 | TRBV6-5 | CASSYSWSGRSGEQYF
TRBJ1-2 | TRBV11-2 | CASSLAETPANYGYTF
TRBJ1-6 | TRBV7-3 | CASSLAGSYNSPLHF
TRBJ2-2 | TRBV18 | CASSLGLTGELFF